Sequencing of this T cell receptor beta chain was carried out in a study of blood T cell repertoires in COVID-19. Study context: Samples of COVID-19 (acute and convalescent) were obtained from the United States, Italy and Spain. Sources were T cells, B-cell-depleted T cells, or PBMCs; the material itself was cDNA or gDNA.

Authors' processing steps: How many nucleated cells were present was estimated from reference gene primer amplification. Using immunoSEQ multiplex PCR, the repertoire was profiled, and TCRdb retains in-frame clones only, with some absent. D and trimming come from the DNA, and the V and J calls and clone size come from that table. Here the sample spans more than 250,000 clones, approximately 83% being singletons. Per the germline V gene, CDR1 is MDHEN and CDR2 is SYDVKM. This CDR3 comprises 17 residues. The V gene lost 8 bases and the J gene lost 0 bases, with 20 bases spanning the gap. This TCR was sampled from a woman in her twenties or thirties who had recovered from COVID-19. The material sequenced was peripheral blood. V and J are TRBV28 and TRBJ2-1, with D maybe TRBD2 (6 bases). The CDR3: CASSTGTSLSSYNEQFF. In DNA, the CDR3 is TGTGCCAGCTCGACCGGGACTTCCTTGAGCTCCTACAATGAGCAGTTCTTC.